This TCR beta chain was obtained from a study of response to subunit inactivated influenza vaccine (dated by TCRdb to 2016 to 2019). About the study as a whole: Deep quantitative profiling of the T cell receptor repertoire was used in the study to follow responses to a trivalent subunit inactivated influenza vaccine.

The full study reports these points: It was suggested by the authors that each seasonal influenza vaccination may recruit only a limited number of new T cells.

From cysteine to phenylalanine, the CDR3 is 16 amino acids long. Here the CDR3 DNA is all that survives: 48 bases in frame from base 1. Ends trimmed: V by 1 base, J by 3 bases; bases unmatched to a gene: 7. CDR1 is given as LNHNV and CDR2 as YYDKDF, both from the germline V gene (reference sequence). The protocol used for the library was RT-PCR. Sequencing was performed on an Illumina HiSeq 2500. TCRdb took the public reads, trimmed them with fastp at Q25, ran MiXCR for clone calling and kept in-frame beta chains. Each CDR3 protein appears once, grouped with its most common genes and DNA. This sample comprises under 500,000 distinct CDR3 sequences, about 10% of them detected only once. More than 10% of the sample is taken by the ten largest. This clonotype occurred a few times. This clone's antigen is unknown. Per-base qualities were not stored, and no clone one base away is much larger. The time point label here, explained by the study, means: 45 days after influenza vaccine administration.

Sequenced material: PBMCs from blood, taken roughly 45 days after vaccination. The rearrangement joined TRBV15 to TRBJ2-7; the central 9 bases match TRBD1. The TCR comes from a man over 45 who received an inactivated influenza vaccine. Donor details come from another sample of the same person, matched by shared clones. The CDR3 reads as follows: CATSRVNTGGIYEQYF. The sequence in DNA is TGTGCCACCAGCAGAGTAAATACAGGGGGCATCTACGAGCAGTACTTC. The full variable domain, with segments outside the CDR3 supplied by the reference TRBV15 and TRBJ2-7 proteins, appears as DAMVIQNPRYQVTQFGKPVTLSCSQTLNHNVMYWYQQKSSQAPKLLFHYYDKDFNNEADTPDNFQSRRPNTSFCFLDIRSPGLGDTAMYLCATSRVNTGGIYEQYFGPGTRLTVT.